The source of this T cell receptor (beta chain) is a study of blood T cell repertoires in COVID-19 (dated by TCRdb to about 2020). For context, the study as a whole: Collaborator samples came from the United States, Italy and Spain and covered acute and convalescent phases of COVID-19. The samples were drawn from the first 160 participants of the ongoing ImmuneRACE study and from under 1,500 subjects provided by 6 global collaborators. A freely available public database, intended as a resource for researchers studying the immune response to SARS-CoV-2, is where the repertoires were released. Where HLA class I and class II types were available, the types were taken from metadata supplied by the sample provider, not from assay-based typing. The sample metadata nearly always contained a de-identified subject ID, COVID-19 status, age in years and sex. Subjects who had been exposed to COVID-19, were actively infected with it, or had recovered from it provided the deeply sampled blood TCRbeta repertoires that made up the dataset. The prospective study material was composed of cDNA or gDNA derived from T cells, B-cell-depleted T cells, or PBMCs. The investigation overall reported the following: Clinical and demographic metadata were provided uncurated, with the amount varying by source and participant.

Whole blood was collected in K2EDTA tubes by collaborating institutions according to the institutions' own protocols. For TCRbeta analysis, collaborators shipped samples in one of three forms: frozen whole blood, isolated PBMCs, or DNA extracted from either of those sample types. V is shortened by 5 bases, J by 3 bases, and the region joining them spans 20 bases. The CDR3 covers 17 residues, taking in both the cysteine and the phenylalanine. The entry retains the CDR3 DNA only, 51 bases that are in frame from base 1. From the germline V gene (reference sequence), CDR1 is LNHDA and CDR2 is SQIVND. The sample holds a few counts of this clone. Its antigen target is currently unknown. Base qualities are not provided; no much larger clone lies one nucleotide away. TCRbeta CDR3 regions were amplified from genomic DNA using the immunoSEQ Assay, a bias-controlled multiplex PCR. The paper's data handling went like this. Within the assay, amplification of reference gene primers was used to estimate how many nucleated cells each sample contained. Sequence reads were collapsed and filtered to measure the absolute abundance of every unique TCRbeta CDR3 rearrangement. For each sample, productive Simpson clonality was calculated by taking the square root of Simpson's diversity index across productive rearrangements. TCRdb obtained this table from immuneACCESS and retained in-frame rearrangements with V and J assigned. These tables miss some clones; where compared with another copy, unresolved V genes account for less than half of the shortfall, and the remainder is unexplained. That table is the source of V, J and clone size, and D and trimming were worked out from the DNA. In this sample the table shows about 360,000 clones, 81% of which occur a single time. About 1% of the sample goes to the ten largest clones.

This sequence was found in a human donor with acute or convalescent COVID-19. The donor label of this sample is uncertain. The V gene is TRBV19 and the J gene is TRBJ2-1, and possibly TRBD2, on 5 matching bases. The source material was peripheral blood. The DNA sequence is TGTGCCAGTAGTCCGCAAGCTTCTAGCCCTGGCTACAATGAGCAGTTCTTC. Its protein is CASSPQASSPGYNEQFF. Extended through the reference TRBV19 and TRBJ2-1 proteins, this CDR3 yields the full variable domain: DGGITQSPKYLFRKEGQNVTLSCEQNLNHDAMYWYRQDPGQGLRLIYYSQIVNDFQKGDIAEGYSVSREKKESFPLTVTSAQKNPTAFYLCASSPQASSPGYNEQFFGPGTRLTVL.